Here is one TCR beta chain with its context. Its target antigen remains unknown. As the CDR3 is not closed by the conserved phenylalanine or tryptophan, this likely results from a read error. Patients with hyperthyroidism were aged 18 to 65 years, had been newly diagnosed, and had a disease duration of less than 2 months. Anyone with other autoimmune diseases, uncontrolled infections, pregnancy or lactation was excluded from the study. Clinical symptoms, serum thyroxine, TRAb, thyroid ultrasound and orbital computed tomography were used for diagnosis. Trizol reagent was used to extract the total RNA, and its quality was then checked on an Agilent 2100 Bioanalyzer. V loses 1 base at its end and J loses 6 bases; junction bases beyond the gene matches: 2. Including both end residues, the CDR3 is 12 amino acids long. The sequence is cut down to CDR3 DNA, 36 bases in frame from base 1. CDR1 DFQATT and CDR2 SNEGSKA were looked up in the germline V gene (reference sequence).

TCR beta CDR3 regions were amplified from RNA transcripts for repertoire sequencing. The first round of RT-PCR was done with HTBI primers and the Qiagen OneStep RT-PCR kit, and was followed by a second round of multiplex PCR, then size selection and purification. Libraries were sequenced paired-end with 100 bp reads on an Illumina HiSeq2000. The paper's processing steps were these. SOAPnuke was used for read processing, and reads with adapters, uncalled bases, a mean Phred below 15, or no exact constant-primer or identifier match were discarded. COPE v1.2.5 was used to merge high-quality paired reads. Each unique nucleotide sequence was defined as a clonotype, and clonotypes were aligned to IMGT TRB V, D and J references with MiTCR v1.1. The analysis was limited to V-J combinations with a frequency above 0.0001, which together covered roughly 99% of the repertoires. For each V-J combination, a TCR clonal expansion and chaos score was defined as F50 clonal expansion divided by the chaos observed in the TCRdist matrix. Welch's t-statistics and random forest were used to reduce features to 13 V-J combinations, which were fed into a naive Bayes classifier. The similarity between thyroid and blood repertoires was quantified using the Morisita-Horn index. The public reads were quality trimmed at Q25 with fastp and then assembled into clones with MiXCR by TCRdb, keeping productive beta chains. Each record represents a unique CDR3 protein, reported with the most common genes and DNA among its rows. TCRdb's processing, not the authors' own work, is the source of the V and J calls. The sample table shows more than 1,000,000 distinct CDR3 sequences, and roughly 35% are seen once. The top ten clones comprise around 10% of the sample.

The sample originates from a study of Graves' ophthalmopathy and Graves' hyperthyroidism (dated by TCRdb to 2016 to 2019). At the level of the whole study: A patient counted as having stable hyperthyroidism if there was no progression to ophthalmopathy within 18 months of follow-up. TCR beta repertoire signatures were used to distinguish Graves' ophthalmopathy from Graves' hyperthyroidism and to predict progression to ophthalmopathy. In total, some 140 blood samples were TCR-sequenced: fewer than 50 ophthalmopathy, some 75 hyperthyroidism and some 17 hyperthyroidism-to-ophthalmopathy patients. To explore V-J signatures that distinguish ophthalmopathy from hyperthyroidism, a discovery set of 100 patients was enrolled, made up of roughly 41 with ophthalmopathy and some 58 with stable hyperthyroidism. The independent validation cohort included around 19 hyperthyroidism patients plus 17 patients who later progressed from hyperthyroidism to ophthalmopathy. In roughly six hyperthyroidism patients, the T-cell repertoires found in thyroid tissue were compared with those found in blood. Following sampling, methimazole starting at 30 mg daily was administered to hyperthyroidism patients, and high-dose intravenous methylprednisolone was administered to ophthalmopathy patients. What the authors observed across the whole study: The 13-signature model separated ophthalmopathy from stable hyperthyroidism with around 90% sensitivity and 81.08% specificity in cross-validation, and 80%/75% in the test set. In validation, the model predicted ophthalmopathy progression with about 70% sensitivity and around 72% specificity; about a dozen predicted patients were CT-confirmed with GO in a median of about 6.1 months. Most expanded thyroid clonotypes with a frequency above 0.001 also appeared in blood, which suggests that blood repertoires may reflect the immune response in the thyroid. No statistical method was used to predetermine the sample size, and group allocation was not hidden from the investigators.

The chain is assembled from TRBV20-1 and TRBJ2-7, with TRBD2 matching 8 junction bases. Sequencing was done on a sample of peripheral blood or thyroid tissue (not recorded which). This clonotype originated in an adult man with Graves' hyperthyroidism. The CDR3 loop reads CSARVAGGEQYC. The DNA sequence follows: TGCAGTGCTAGAGTGGCGGGAGGCGAGCAGTACTGC.